Below, one TCR beta chain is given with its context. A read error may produce the germline difference seen at one junction end. Use of 60 Vbeta and 13 Jbeta primers characterized the PCR. Data came from immunoSEQ multiplex PCR; TCRdb stores just in-frame clones and leaves some out. The table has about 190,000 clones, around 67% seen once. These data are taken from a study of cytomegalovirus exposure and HLA in healthy donors. CDR1 and CDR2 from the germline V gene are SEHNR and FQNEAQ (reference sequence). The CDR3 extends over 12 amino acids. This chain uses TRBV7-9 with TRBJ2-2, with unresolved D. Sequencing was carried out using PBMCs. This TCR was recovered from a woman aged 30 to 39 in good health and CMV-seropositive. The CDR3 loop is CSSSPVAGELFF. The CDR3 nucleotides are TGTTCCAGCAGCCCGGTGGCCGGGGAGCTGTTTTTT. Using reference TRBV7-9 and TRBJ2-2 for the parts outside the CDR3, the full variable domain is DTGVSQNPRHKITKRGQNVTFRCDPISEHNRLYWYRQTLGQGPEFLTYFQNEAQLEKSRLLSDRFSAERPKGSFSTLEIQRTEQGDSAMYLCSSSPVAGELFFGEGSRLTVL.